This TCR beta chain was profiled in a study of T cells in Graves' hyperthyroidism and ophthalmopathy. This CDR3 region has 14 residues. The J segment lost 2 bases and the V segment lost 1 base, leaving 2 bases of the junction unmatched. This clonotype was seen ten or more times. TCR beta CDR3 regions were amplified from RNA. During a first-round RT-PCR of the TCR CDR3, the HTBI primer set was used. TCRdb analysed the multiplex PCR reads with MiXCR anew, one entry per CDR3 protein. This table holds about 610,000 distinct CDR3 sequences, over 12% found once. The TCR comes from a woman aged 40 to 55 with Graves' ophthalmopathy. The chain uses TRBV12-3 or TRBV12-4 and TRBJ2-7, with 7 bases that match TRBD1. The source material was blood. This CDR3 is CASSLDQGAYEQYF. CDR3 DNA: TGTGCCAGCAGTTTAGATCAGGGGGCCTACGAGCAGTACTTC.